Presented here are 3 T cell receptor beta chains from one specimen sequenced in a study of blood T cell repertoires in COVID-19 (dated by TCRdb to about 2020). The protocol used for the library was the immunoSEQ multiplex PCR assay. TCRdb re-hosts the immuneACCESS table, in-frame sequences only. Its copies lack some clones; in the studies checked, an unresolved V gene accounts for under half of them, and the cause for the rest is not known. The sample records approximately 170,000 clones, 79% of which are singletons. The ten biggest clones cover around 20% of the sample. Material: PBMCs or T cells enriched from blood (not recorded which). All receptors come from a woman in her 70s in a cohort exposed to, infected with or recovered from COVID-19 (not recorded which).

The chain uses TRBV27 and TRBJ2-3; 10 nucleotides line up with TRBD2. The CDR3 has 14 amino acids. Unmatched junction bases numbered 5, after V lost 6 bases and J lost 5 bases. Germline CDR1 MNHEY, CDR2 SMNVEV (reference sequence). CDR3 loop: CASRKAGGVDTQYF. CDR3 sequence (DNA): TGTGCCAGCAGAAAAGCGGGAGGGGTAGATACGCAGTATTTT.

This chain joins TRBV29-1 and TRBJ1-6, with 8 bases that match TRBD1. V gave up 3 bases and J gave up 10 bases; unmatched junction bases: 5. CDR1 and CDR2 from the germline V gene are SQVTM and ANQGSEA. This CDR3 contains 13 residues. The CDR3 nucleotides read TGCAGCGTTGAGAGGACAGGGCACTCACCCCTCCACTTT. Its protein product is CSVERTGHSPLHF.

The CDR3 DNA follows: TGTGCCAGCAGCTTAGAACTAGCGGGGTTATACAATGAGCAGTTCTTC. This gives the protein CASSLELAGLYNEQFF. The chain couples TRBV7-2 to TRBJ2-1; 10 bases align to TRBD2. V lost 1 base, J lost 4 bases, and 4 bases stayed unmatched. Germline loops: CDR1 SGHTA, CDR2 FQGNSA. The CDR3 runs 16 residues.